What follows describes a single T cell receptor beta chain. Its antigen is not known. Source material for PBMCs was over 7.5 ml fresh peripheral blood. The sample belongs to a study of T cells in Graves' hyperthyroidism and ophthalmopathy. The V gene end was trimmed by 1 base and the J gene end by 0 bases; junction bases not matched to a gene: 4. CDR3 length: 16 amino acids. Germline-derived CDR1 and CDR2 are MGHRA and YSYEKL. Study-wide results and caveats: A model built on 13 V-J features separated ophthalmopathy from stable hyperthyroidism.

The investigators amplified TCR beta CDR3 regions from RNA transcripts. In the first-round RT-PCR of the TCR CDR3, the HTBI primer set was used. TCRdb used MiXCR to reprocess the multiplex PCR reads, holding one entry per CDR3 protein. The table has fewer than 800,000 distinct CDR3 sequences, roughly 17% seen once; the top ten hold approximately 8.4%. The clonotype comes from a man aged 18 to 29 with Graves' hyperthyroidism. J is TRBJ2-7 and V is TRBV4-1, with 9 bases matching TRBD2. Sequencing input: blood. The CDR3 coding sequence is TGCGCCAGCAGCCAAGGACTAGCGGCGTTCTCCTACGAGCAGTACTTC. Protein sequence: CASSQGLAAFSYEQYF.